This T cell receptor beta chain emerged from a study of beta chain features in type 1 diabetes. This clone was picked up a small number of times. As yet, its antigen is unknown. cDNA synthesis used the whole RNA isolate, giving expressed TCRB sequences. Using immunoSEQ multiplex PCR, the repertoire was profiled, and TCRdb retains in-frame clones only, with some absent. The sample has about 370,000 clones, more than 12% seen once. Sorting with CD45RO/CCR7/CD25/CD127/CD95/CD27 yielded naive, central memory, regulatory and stem-like memory CD4+ cells. Study-wide findings and caveats: The naive, central memory and Treg TCRB repertoires showed an apparent similarity that was greater among patients than among healthy donors.

The CDR3 extends over 16 amino acids. Deletions cut 1 base from V and 3 bases from J, with 15 bases between. Germline V CDR1 and CDR2: KGHSH, LQKENI. This receptor was identified in a woman between 18 and 29 years old in good health. The genes are TRBV18 and TRBJ1-2, with D possibly matching TRBD1 (5 bases). The sequenced material came from naive CD4+ T cells from blood. In DNA, the CDR3 is TGTGCCAGCTCACCACAAAGAGACAGTGTGGACTATGGCTACACCTTC. The encoded protein is CASSPQRDSVDYGYTF.